This is a list of T cell receptor beta chains from one sample in a study of shared clonotypes between healthy human individuals. Profiling relied on immunoSEQ multiplex PCR, and the TCRdb table lists in-frame clones only, not all of them. This repertoire shows 450,000 to 500,000 clones, around 80% found once; its top ten account for approximately 12%. The specimen was PBMCs. The receptors shown here come from a woman in her thirties or forties in good health. Some clones in this sample may be carry-over from other donors' samples. CDR3s include the opening cysteine and the closing phenylalanine or tryptophan. The D gene is left open where the match is weak. A row's size may be missing; if present it is once, few, many or a size class.

v_call: TRBV25-1; j_call: TRBJ2-7; d_call: NA; cdr3_length: 14; clone_size: NA; cdr3_aa: CASRRDGDSYEQYF; cdr3_nt: TGTGCCAGCAGGAGGGACGGGGATTCCTACGAGCAGTACTTC
v_call: TRBV2; j_call: TRBJ2-3; d_call: TRBD2; cdr3_length: 17; clone_size: NA; cdr3_aa: CASRPQRDQRRPDTQYF; cdr3_nt: TGTGCCAGCAGACCCCAGCGGGATCAGAGGCGTCCAGATACGCAGTATTTT
v_call: TRBV7-9; j_call: TRBJ2-3; d_call: TRBD2; cdr3_length: 13; clone_size: many; cdr3_aa: CASRREDTDTQYF; cdr3_nt: TGTGCCAGCCGCCGGGAGGACACAGATACGCAGTATTTT
v_call: TRBV4-2; j_call: TRBJ1-2; d_call: NA; cdr3_length: 15; clone_size: NA; cdr3_aa: CASSPPGGQLYGYTF; cdr3_nt: TGTGCCAGCAGTCCGCCGGGGGGGCAGCTCTATGGCTACACCTTC
v_call: TRBV6-5; j_call: TRBJ2-1; d_call: NA; cdr3_length: 14; clone_size: NA; cdr3_aa: CASSFWGEYNEQFF; cdr3_nt: TGTGCCAGCAGTTTCTGGGGGGAATACAATGAGCAGTTCTTC
v_call: TRBV28; j_call: TRBJ2-5; d_call: NA; cdr3_length: 13; clone_size: NA; cdr3_aa: CASSFRVLGTQYF; cdr3_nt: TGTGCCAGCAGTTTCCGGGTCTTGGGGACCCAGTACTTC
v_call: TRBV4-2; j_call: TRBJ2-1; d_call: NA; cdr3_length: 16; clone_size: NA; cdr3_aa: CASSQDRRGTYNEQFF; cdr3_nt: TGTGCCAGCAGCCAAGACAGGCGGGGAACGTACAATGAGCAGTTCTTC
v_call: TRBV19; j_call: TRBJ2-3; d_call: NA; cdr3_length: 15; clone_size: NA; cdr3_aa: CASSATQLWADTQYF; cdr3_nt: TGTGCCAGTAGCGCCACACAGCTCTGGGCAGATACGCAGTATTTT
v_call: TRBV18; j_call: TRBJ2-5; d_call: NA; cdr3_length: 14; clone_size: NA; cdr3_aa: CASSSQPRAETQYF; cdr3_nt: TGTGCCAGCTCAAGCCAACCGCGAGCCGAGACCCAGTACTTC
v_call: TRBV19; j_call: TRBJ2-2; d_call: NA; cdr3_length: 15; clone_size: NA; cdr3_aa: CASSIDVRVTGELFF; cdr3_nt: TGTGCCAGTAGTATAGATGTAAGGGTCACCGGGGAGCTGTTTTTT
v_call: TRBV11-2; j_call: TRBJ2-1; d_call: TRBD2; cdr3_length: 17; clone_size: NA; cdr3_aa: CASSLLASGSSYNEQFF; cdr3_nt: TGTGCCAGCAGCTTATTGGCTAGCGGGAGCTCCTACAATGAGCAGTTCTTC
v_call: TRBV7-8; j_call: TRBJ2-1; d_call: NA; cdr3_length: 14; clone_size: NA; cdr3_aa: CASSVRVLVHEQFF; cdr3_nt: TGTGCCAGCAGCGTCCGGGTCCTCGTCCACGAGCAGTTCTTC
v_call: TRBV9; j_call: TRBJ1-2; d_call: NA; cdr3_length: 15; clone_size: few; cdr3_aa: CASSVEGSSHYGYTF; cdr3_nt: TGTGCCAGCAGCGTAGAGGGGTCATCCCACTATGGCTACACCTTC
v_call: TRBV28; j_call: TRBJ2-3; d_call: NA; cdr3_length: 15; clone_size: NA; cdr3_aa: CASSRRALSTDTQYF; cdr3_nt: TGTGCCAGCAGTAGACGGGCCCTTAGCACAGATACGCAGTATTTT
v_call: TRBV11-2; j_call: TRBJ2-7; d_call: NA; cdr3_length: 17; clone_size: NA; cdr3_aa: CASSLVWATGGPYEQYF; cdr3_nt: TGTGCCAGCAGCTTAGTTTGGGCTACGGGGGGCCCCTACGAGCAGTACTTC
v_call: TRBV10-3; j_call: TRBJ2-2; d_call: NA; cdr3_length: 13; clone_size: NA; cdr3_aa: CAITRGGTGELFF; cdr3_nt: TGTGCCATCACGAGGGGGGGCACCGGGGAGCTGTTTTTT
v_call: TRBV30; j_call: TRBJ2-7; d_call: TRBD2; cdr3_length: 15; clone_size: NA; cdr3_aa: CAWSTGLAVNYEQYF; cdr3_nt: TGTGCCTGGAGTACCGGACTAGCGGTGAACTACGAGCAGTACTTC
v_call: TRBV30; j_call: TRBJ2-7; d_call: TRBD1; cdr3_length: 13; clone_size: once; cdr3_aa: CAWSAGTGREQYF; cdr3_nt: TGTGCCTGGAGTGCCGGGACAGGGCGTGAGCAGTACTTC
v_call: TRBV6-1; j_call: TRBJ2-1; d_call: NA; cdr3_length: 15; clone_size: NA; cdr3_aa: CASRHAQASYNEQFF; cdr3_nt: TGTGCCAGCAGACACGCACAGGCCTCCTACAATGAGCAGTTCTTC
v_call: TRBV2; j_call: TRBJ2-5; d_call: TRBD2; cdr3_length: 17; clone_size: NA; cdr3_aa: CASRTGLAGTFTETQYF; cdr3_nt: TGTGCCAGCAGAACGGGACTAGCGGGGACCTTCACCGAGACCCAGTACTTC
v_call: TRBV19; j_call: TRBJ1-5; d_call: NA; cdr3_length: 14; clone_size: NA; cdr3_aa: CASTDRDSNQPQHF; cdr3_nt: TGTGCCAGTACCGACAGAGATAGCAATCAGCCCCAGCATTTT
v_call: TRBV7-3; j_call: TRBJ2-5; d_call: TRBD1; cdr3_length: 15; clone_size: NA; cdr3_aa: CASSPTGGQKETQYF; cdr3_nt: TGTGCCAGCAGCCCGACAGGGGGCCAGAAAGAGACCCAGTACTTC
v_call: TRBV5-1; j_call: TRBJ2-1; d_call: NA; cdr3_length: 13; clone_size: NA; cdr3_aa: CASSSGSGTEQFF; cdr3_nt: TGCGCCAGCAGCTCGGGGTCGGGCACAGAGCAGTTCTTC
v_call: TRBV27; j_call: TRBJ1-1; d_call: NA; cdr3_length: 18; clone_size: NA; cdr3_aa: CASGRRLGTGTLSTEAFF; cdr3_nt: TGTGCCAGCGGGCGTAGATTGGGTACAGGGACACTTTCCACTGAAGCTTTCTTT
v_call: TRBV10-1; j_call: TRBJ2-7; d_call: TRBD1; cdr3_length: 12; clone_size: NA; cdr3_aa: CASGTGTYEQYF; cdr3_nt: TGCGCCAGCGGGACAGGAACCTACGAGCAGTACTTC
v_call: TRBV30; j_call: TRBJ1-1; d_call: TRBD1; cdr3_length: 14; clone_size: few; cdr3_aa: CAWANRGGRTEAFF; cdr3_nt: TGTGCCTGGGCTAACAGGGGAGGGAGGACTGAAGCTTTCTTT
v_call: TRBV28; j_call: TRBJ1-1; d_call: NA; cdr3_length: 13; clone_size: NA; cdr3_aa: CATTIRTDTEAFF; cdr3_nt: TGTGCCACAACGATCCGAACGGATACTGAAGCTTTCTTT
v_call: TRBV5-5; j_call: TRBJ2-7; d_call: NA; cdr3_length: 12; clone_size: NA; cdr3_aa: CASSPLLYEQYF; cdr3_nt: TGTGCCAGCAGCCCCCTTCTTTACGAGCAGTACTTC
v_call: TRBV2; j_call: TRBJ1-5; d_call: NA; cdr3_length: 15; clone_size: NA; cdr3_aa: CASSDQDRSNQPQHF; cdr3_nt: TGTGCCAGCAGTGACCAGGACAGAAGCAATCAGCCCCAGCATTTT
v_call: TRBV5-1; j_call: TRBJ1-4; d_call: TRBD1; cdr3_length: 15; clone_size: few; cdr3_aa: CASSLPGQVNEKLFF; cdr3_nt: TGCGCCAGCAGCCTACCGGGACAGGTTAATGAAAAACTGTTTTTT
v_call: TRBV7-8; j_call: TRBJ2-6; d_call: NA; cdr3_length: 17; clone_size: NA; cdr3_aa: CASSLRGGGSGANVLTF; cdr3_nt: TGTGCCAGCAGCTTGCGGGGTGGGGGTTCTGGGGCCAACGTCCTGACTTTC
v_call: TRBV7-6; j_call: TRBJ2-2; d_call: TRBD1; cdr3_length: 16; clone_size: many; cdr3_aa: CASSAGTGGASGELFF; cdr3_nt: TGTGCCAGCAGCGCCGGGACAGGGGGCGCATCCGGGGAGCTGTTTTTT